One sample yielded the 9 T cell receptor beta chains listed below, sequenced in a study of siplizumab effects on memory and regulatory T cells. Using immunoSEQ multiplex PCR, the repertoire was profiled, and TCRdb retains in-frame clones only, with some absent. Altogether approximately 60,000 clones are present, 79% being singletons, with the ten largest covering approximately 0.4%. The sample consisted of memory CD4+ T cells sorted from blood. The receptor source for this set is a human donor in good health.

The V gene is TRBV2, the J gene TRBJ1-5, with D perhaps matching TRBD1 (6 bases). V was clipped by 4 bases and J by 4 bases, with 14 bases between them. This CDR3 region has 15 residues. Germline V CDR1 and CDR2: SNHLY, FYNNEI. CDR3 residues: CASSVGQTENQPQHF. DNA of the CDR3: TGTGCCAGCAGTGTCGGACAGACGGAGAATCAGCCCCAGCATTTT.

V and J are TRBV30 and TRBJ1-2, with D possibly TRBD1 on 6 matching bases. Trimming pared 4 bases from V and 4 bases from J, leaving 16 bases between. Germline-derived CDR1 and CDR2 are GTSNPN and SVGIG (reference sequence). This CDR3 has 14 residues. The CDR3 is CAWTRTDWIYGYTF. CDR3 nucleotide sequence: TGTGCCTGGACCCGGACAGACTGGATCTATGGCTACACCTTC.

V gene TRBV25-1 combines with J gene TRBJ2-5, with 9 bases that match TRBD2. Germline CDR1 and CDR2: MGHDK and SYGVNS. With V trimmed by 6 bases and J by 3 bases, 11 bases remained unmatched. CDR3 length: 16 residues. CDR3 sequence (DNA): TGTGCCAGCAGGCCCTCCGAGCGGGGGGCTAAAGAGACCCAGTACTTC. Translated: CASRPSERGAKETQYF.

The gene calls are TRBV4-2 and TRBJ1-1; no firm D call. Deletions cut 5 bases from V and 6 bases from J, with 19 bases between. Per the germline V gene, CDR1 is LGHNA and CDR2 is YNFKEQ. This CDR3 comprises 15 residues. CDR3 bases: TGTGCCAGCAGCTCGCCCAAGACGGGATCCTCTGAAGCTTTCTTT. Protein product: CASSSPKTGSSEAFF.

The chain is built from TRBV6-5 and TRBJ1-5, with 7 bases identical to TRBD1. The V gene's germline CDR1 is MNHEY and CDR2 SVGAGI. The CDR3 totals 14 residues. With V trimmed by 2 bases and J by 6 bases, 4 bases remained unmatched. Written as DNA, the CDR3 is TGTGCCAGCAGTTACGTACAGGGGTTTCAGCCCCAGCATTTT. Residues: CASSYVQGFQPQHF.

The CDR3 here is CASSLDGTGSYEQYF. CDR3 sequence (DNA): TGTGCCAGCAGCTTAGATGGGACAGGGTCCTACGAGCAGTACTTC. The chain links TRBV7-2 to TRBJ2-7, with 9 positions matching TRBD1. CDR3 length: 15 residues. Germline CDR1 SGHTA, CDR2 FQGNSA. V was pared by 1 base and J by 1 base, with 2 bases of the junction left unmatched. Using reference TRBV7-2 and TRBJ2-7 for the parts outside the CDR3, the full variable domain is GAGVSQSPSNKVTEKGKDVELRCDPISGHTALYWYRQSLGQGLEFLIYFQGNSAPDKSGLPSDRFSAERTGGSVSTLTIQRTQQEDSAVYLCASSLDGTGSYEQYFGPGTRLTVT.

The chain links TRBV25-1 to TRBJ1-4; TRBD1 is a possible D gene (5 bases). Germline V gene lookup returns CDR1 MGHDK and CDR2 SYGVNS. The CDR3 is 13 residues long. V lost 4 bases and J 8 bases, leaving 11 bases between the germline ends. CDR3 nucleotides: TGTGCCAGCAGTGGGGACCCGGAGGAAAAACTGTTTTTT. This encodes CASSGDPEEKLFF.

Only one count was recorded for this clone. The DNA for the CDR3 is TGTGCCAGCAGTTACGCTGGGCAGCCCCAGCATTTT. Encoded protein: CASSYAGQPQHF. The J gene is TRBJ1-5, the V gene TRBV6-6, with D unclear. CDR1 is MNHNY, CDR2 SVGAGI, per germline (reference sequence). Trimming removed 2 bases from V and 7 bases from J, with 6 bases in between. The CDR3 consists of 12 residues.

The chain couples TRBV27 to TRBJ2-2, with D hard to call. Deletions cut 3 bases from V and 7 bases from J, with 9 bases between. The CDR3 length is 13 residues. Germline assignment: CDR1 MNHEY and CDR2 SMNVEV (reference sequence). The DNA of the CDR3 is TGTGCCAGCAGTTTGAAACCCCGCGGGGAGCTGTTTTTT. Amino acids: CASSLKPRGELFF.